This T cell receptor (beta chain) was documented in a study of cytomegalovirus exposure and HLA in healthy donors. On the study more broadly: Later analysis reported that the approximately 120 validation repertoires shared the platform of the 600 to 750 first-cohort repertoires. The study, taken as a whole, reports: Among TCR sequences, most were rare, though some public TCRs appeared in many donors. Specificity for CMV antigens was confirmed in vitro for a few of the CMV-associated chains. The study listed roughly 160 cytomegalovirus-associated TCR beta chains.

The CDR3 covers 15 residues. CDR1 is MNHNY, CDR2 SVGAGI, per germline (reference sequence). With 6 bases clipped from V and 0 bases from J, the junction kept 8 bases outside the gene matches. Sequencing was performed with immunoSEQ multiplex PCR; in TCRdb, only in-frame clones are kept and a portion is missing. The data contain roughly 270,000 clones, roughly 90% of them singletons. The table lists this clone with a count of one. Its specificity is unknown. Sequencing was performed on PBMCs. This clonotype originated in a young woman in good health and CMV-seronegative. This chain joins TRBV6-6 and TRBJ2-7; TRBD1 matches at 7 bases. The CDR3 sequence is CASRPPRDSSYEQYF. CDR3 coding DNA: TGTGCCAGCAGACCCCCCCGGGACAGCTCCTACGAGCAGTACTTC.